These 19 T cell receptor beta chains originate from one sample sequenced in a study of shared clonotypes between healthy human individuals. Only in-frame clones appear in the TCRdb table, and some are missing; sequencing was by immunoSEQ multiplex PCR. The profile shows some 550,000 clones, more than 95% of them singletons. Sequenced: naive CD4+ T cells sorted from blood. The subset here: CD45RA+ positively selected. The receptors derive from a woman in her twenties or thirties in good health.

The gene calls are TRBV5-1 and TRBJ2-7, with a possible D match to TRBD1 (6 bases). The CDR3 is 14 residues long. Germline V gene sequence: CDR1 SGHRS, CDR2 YFSETQ. V was clipped by 0 bases and J by 9 bases, with 16 bases between them. Here the CDR3 reads CASSLEQGATAQYF. The CDR3 coding sequence is TGCGCCAGCAGCTTGGAACAGGGCGCGACCGCGCAGTACTTC.

As DNA, the CDR3 is TGTGCCATCTCCGGGACAGCCACAGATACGCAGTATTTT. Residues: CAISGTATDTQYF. The J gene is TRBJ2-3, the V gene TRBV10-3; 7 nucleotides align to TRBD1. This CDR3 has 13 residues. J gave up 2 bases and V 8 bases, and 4 bases lay outside the gene matches. Germline CDR1 reads ENHRY; CDR2 reads SYGVKD.

The chain is built from TRBV6-1 and TRBJ2-7, with D perhaps matching TRBD1 (5 bases). The CDR3 covers 11 residues. Germline loops: CDR1 MNHNS, CDR2 SASEGT. V shed 6 bases and J shed 11 bases, with 14 bases lying between them. CDR3 coding DNA: TGTGCCAGCAGGGCACAGGCCCAAGAGTACTTC. Its translation is CASRAQAQEYF.

The J gene is TRBJ2-7, the V gene TRBV7-2; D ambiguous. The CDR3 consists of 13 residues. Between the trimmed V and J ends, which lost 5 bases and 4 bases, there was a span of 12 bases. Germline V gene sequence: CDR1 SGHTA, CDR2 FQGNSA. CDR3 DNA sequence: TGTGCCAGCAGCCCCATAGCTGCTTACGAGCAGTACTTC. Translation gives CASSPIAAYEQYF.

The rearrangement joins TRBV7-3 to TRBJ2-2; 9 bases are a match to TRBD2. Germline V gene data show CDR1 as SGHTA and CDR2 as FQGTGA. Unmatched junction bases numbered 1, after V lost 5 bases and J lost 3 bases. This CDR3 spans 14 amino acids. CDR3 protein: CASSPSGDTGELFF. CDR3 sequence (DNA): TGTGCCAGCAGCCCTAGCGGGGACACCGGGGAGCTGTTTTTT. The variable domain in full, completed from reference TRBV7-3 and TRBJ2-2, reads GAGVSQTPSNKVTEKGKYVELRCDPISGHTALYWYRQSLGQGPEFLIYFQGTGAADDSGLPNDRFFAVRPEGSVSTLKIQRTERGDSAVYLCASSPSGDTGELFFGEGSRLTVL.

This clone was observed once. The CDR3 DNA is TGTGCCAGCAGCTTTGATGAGACTGAAGCTTTCTTT. It translates to CASSFDETEAFF. This rearrangement joins TRBV5-8 to TRBJ1-1; no clear D. The CDR3 is 12 amino acids. V was trimmed by 2 bases and J by 5 bases, leaving 7 bases between them. Germline lookup yields CDR1 SGHTS and CDR2 YDEGEE.

The rearrangement joins TRBV5-1 to TRBJ2-3, with D perhaps matching TRBD2 (5 bases). The CDR3 spans 13 residues. Per the germline V gene, CDR1 is SGHRS and CDR2 is YFSETQ. Between the trimmed V and J ends, which lost 7 bases and 0 bases, there was a span of 9 bases. The DNA for the CDR3 is TGCGCCAGCGCGGGCCAAAGCACAGATACGCAGTATTTT. Translated: CASAGQSTDTQYF. Drawing the rest from reference TRBV5-1 and TRBJ2-3, the complete variable domain is KAGVTQTPRYLIKTRGQQVTLSCSPISGHRSVSWYQQTPGQGLQFLFEYFSETQRNKGNFPGRFSGRQFSNSRSEMNVSTLELGDSALYLCASAGQSTDTQYFGPGTRLTVL.

This chain uses TRBV18 with TRBJ2-3; D might be TRBD1 or TRBD2, each matching 7 bases. Germline V gene data show CDR1 as KGHSH and CDR2 as LQKENI. The V end lost 3 bases, the J end lost 3 bases, and 22 bases lay between the germline ends. The CDR3 extends over 18 amino acids. CDR3 region: CASSPSGTVQGPTDTQYF. In nucleotides, the CDR3 is TGTGCCAGCTCACCGAGCGGGACAGTCCAGGGCCCGACAGATACGCAGTATTTT. The full variable domain, with the rest looked up from reference TRBV18 and TRBJ2-3, is NAGVMQNPRHLVRRRGQEARLRCSPMKGHSHVYWYRQLPEEGLKFMVYLQKENIIDESGMPKERFSAEFPKEGPSILRIQQVVRGDSAAYFCASSPSGTVQGPTDTQYFGPGTRLTVL.

The J gene is TRBJ2-7, the V gene TRBV6-1; the match to TRBD1 covers 8 bases. Germline CDR1 and CDR2: MNHNS and SASEGT. Trimming removed 8 bases from V and 13 bases from J; junction bases left unmatched: 13. The CDR3 has 12 residues. CDR3 in DNA: TGTGCCAGCCTAATTCAAGGACAGGGTTTCTACTTC. It specifies CASLIQGQGFYF.

V and J are TRBV9 and TRBJ2-1; 13 bases are shared with TRBD2. The CDR3 is 17 residues long. Germline loops: CDR1 SGDLS, CDR2 YYNGEE. The trim removed 0 bases at V and 12 bases at J, leaving 12 bases unmatched. The CDR3 is CASSVDPGTSGNIGQFF. The CDR3 DNA is TGTGCCAGCAGCGTAGATCCTGGGACTAGCGGGAATATCGGGCAGTTCTTC.

V usage is TRBV6-5 and J usage is TRBJ1-2; D remains ambiguous. V lost 0 bases and J lost 8, with 10 bases in between. CDR1 and CDR2 from the germline V gene are MNHEY and SVGAGI. The CDR3 totals 13 residues. Here the CDR3 DNA reads TGTGCCAGCAGTTACTCGATGGGTGGAGGCTACACCTTC. It specifies CASSYSMGGGYTF.

The chain employs TRBV19 and TRBJ2-1; possible D gene TRBD2, 5 bases. V lost 3 bases to trimming and J lost 6 bases, with 9 bases between them. The CDR3 totals 13 residues. Per the germline V gene, CDR1 is LNHDA and CDR2 is SQIVND (reference sequence). DNA for the CDR3: TGTGCCAGTAGTATGGCGAGGGTCAATGAGCAGTTCTTC. It yields the protein CASSMARVNEQFF.

The rearrangement uses TRBV11-2 and TRBJ2-5; 14 positions agree with TRBD2. Germline V gives CDR1 SGHAT, CDR2 FQNNGV. This CDR3 has 18 amino acids. V trimming: 0 bases; J trimming: 4 bases; junction bases outside the gene matches: 7. CDR3 nucleotides: TGTGCCAGCAGCTTAGAACGACTAGCGGGAGGGCCGGGAGAGACCCAGTACTTC. It codes for CASSLERLAGGPGETQYF.

The rearrangement joins TRBV5-1 to TRBJ2-5, with 12 bases matching TRBD2. CDR1 is SGHRS, CDR2 YFSETQ, per germline. Losses at the gene ends were 0 bases for V and 4 bases for J; bases not matched to a gene: 7. CDR3 size: 17 residues. The CDR3 sequence is CASSLGLAGGARETQYF. The CDR3 DNA is TGCGCCAGCAGCTTGGGGCTAGCGGGAGGGGCAAGAGAGACCCAGTACTTC.

The genes are TRBV28 and TRBJ2-1, with a possible D match to TRBD1 (5 bases). CDR1 and CDR2 (germline): MDHEN, SYDVKM. With 3 bases removed from V and 5 bases from J, the gap between germline ends came to 14 bases. This CDR3 has 15 amino acids. CDR3 region: CASSFWQGPNNEQFF. In DNA, the CDR3 is TGTGCCAGCAGTTTTTGGCAGGGCCCCAACAATGAGCAGTTCTTC.

A note on this clone: Other DNA sequences in the same sample also yield this CDR3. The rearrangement uses TRBV5-1 and TRBJ2-2; 7 nucleotides agree with TRBD1. This CDR3 is 12 amino acids long. Looked up from germline, CDR1 is SGHRS and CDR2 is YFSETQ. Losses at the gene ends were 7 bases for V and 5 bases for J; bases not matched to a gene: 2. CDR3 amino acids: CASRRGTGELFF. The DNA of the CDR3 is TGCGCCAGCCGCAGGGGGACCGGGGAGCTGTTTTTT.

CDR3 nucleotide sequence: TGTGCCAGCAGCTTAGATCACCACTCTGGGGCCAACGTCCTGACTTTC. It encodes CASSLDHHSGANVLTF. The gene calls are TRBV7-6 and TRBJ2-6; no clear D. The germline V gene has CDR1 SGHVS and CDR2 FNYEAQ. This CDR3 contains 16 residues. V dropped 1 base and J dropped 0 bases, with 7 bases sitting between them.

The chain links TRBV7-2 to TRBJ2-3, with TRBD2 matching 8 bases. Germline lookup yields CDR1 SGHTA and CDR2 FQGNSA. This CDR3 has 14 amino acids. V shed 5 bases, J shed 13 bases, and the junction held 14 bases outside the gene matches. The CDR3 is CASSRLSGSVREYF. CDR3 nucleotide sequence: TGTGCCAGCAGCCGCCTGAGCGGGAGTGTCCGCGAGTATTTT.

This chain uses TRBV9 with TRBJ2-1; D is ambiguous. V lost 0 bases, J lost 5 bases, and 6 bases lay in between. CDR1 SGDLS and CDR2 YYNGEE come from the germline V gene. The CDR3 runs to 13 residues. This CDR3 is CASSVVSHNEQFF. The DNA of the CDR3 is TGTGCCAGCAGCGTAGTGTCCCACAATGAGCAGTTCTTC.